These 28 T cell receptor beta chains share one sample of origin, sequenced in a study of lymphopenia after photon versus proton radiotherapy. Using immunoSEQ multiplex PCR, the repertoire was profiled, and TCRdb retains in-frame clones only, with some absent. Counted here are around 20,000 clones, approximately 90% occurring once; the ten biggest clones make up around 10%. The material was peripheral blood, obtained from a patient treated with proton-based radiotherapy. The receptors stem from a man of 80 years or more with esophageal cancer.

The chain recombines TRBV6-6 with TRBJ2-2, with D unresolved. V was cut by 4 bases and J by 6 bases, with 6 bases left in between. Germline loops: CDR1 MNHNY, CDR2 SVGAGI (reference sequence). The CDR3 has 12 amino acids. The DNA of the CDR3 is TGTGCCAGCAGTTTGGATTCCGGGGAGCTGTTTTTT. Its protein product is CASSLDSGELFF.

This sequence joins TRBV30 and TRBJ1-6; no clear D. This CDR3 is 14 amino acids long. Trimming took 0 bases from V and 4 from J, leaving 7 bases between them. Looked up from germline, CDR1 is GTSNPN and CDR2 is SVGIG (reference sequence). CDR3 amino acids: CAWSVMQYNSPLHF. CDR3 nucleotide sequence: TGTGCCTGGAGTGTTATGCAGTATAATTCACCCCTCCACTTT.

This chain joins TRBV2 and TRBJ2-7; D might be TRBD1 (6 bases). Germline lookup yields CDR1 SNHLY and CDR2 FYNNEI. V was shortened by 3 bases and J by 3 bases, with 12 bases between the two germline ends. This CDR3 contains 14 residues. CDR3 in DNA: TGTGCCAGCAGTGACCAGGGGCTGGGCTACGAGCAGTACTTC. Its protein product is CASSDQGLGYEQYF.

The rearrangement joins TRBV5-4 to TRBJ2-3; tentative D call: TRBD1 (5 bases). With 1 base removed from V and 2 bases from J, the gap between germline ends came to 14 bases. Germline CDR1 is SGHNT and CDR2 is YYREEE (reference sequence). This CDR3 is 16 amino acids long. CDR3 bases: TGTGCCAGCAGCTTGAAGGGTGAAGGGGTCACAGATACGCAGTATTTT. This codes for CASSLKGEGVTDTQYF.

This chain joins TRBV4-3 and TRBJ1-4; TRBD1 might be the D (5 bases). This CDR3 is 15 amino acids long. CDR1 is LGHNA, CDR2 YSLEER, per germline. Trimming removed 0 bases from V and 4 bases from J, with 9 bases in between. The CDR3 nucleotides are TGCGCCAGCAGCCAAGATACAGGTTATAATGAAAAACTGTTTTTT. Encoded protein: CASSQDTGYNEKLFF.

The J gene is TRBJ2-2, the V gene TRBV4-1; D may be TRBD1 (5 bases). Trimming shortened V by 1 base and J by 5 bases, and 14 bases separated the two germline ends. Germline V gives CDR1 MGHRA, CDR2 YSYEKL. The CDR3 consists of 16 residues. CDR3 protein: CASSQGRPTGTGELFF. In nucleotides, the CDR3 is TGCGCCAGCAGCCAAGGCCGGCCAACAGGAACCGGGGAGCTGTTTTTT.

The V call is TRBV7-9, the J call TRBJ1-1; D gene uncertain. The CDR3 length is 15 residues. V was cut by 1 base and J by 0 bases, with 9 bases left in between. Germline CDR1 is SEHNR and CDR2 is FQNEAQ (reference sequence). The CDR3 sequence is CASSLVDNLNTEAFF. DNA of the CDR3: TGTGCCAGCAGCTTAGTCGACAACCTGAACACTGAAGCTTTCTTT.

This chain uses TRBV4-1 with TRBJ1-6; 8 bases agree with TRBD1. The CDR3 runs 18 residues. After removal of 1 base from V and 9 bases from J, the junction contained 14 bases not matched to a gene. Germline V gene data show CDR1 as MGHRA and CDR2 as YSYEKL. The CDR3, as DNA: TGCGCCAGCAGCCAAGTTTTGTATGGACAGGGAGACTTTTCACCCCTCCACTTT. Its protein product is CASSQVLYGQGDFSPLHF.

The chain links TRBV7-2 to TRBJ2-7; D not resolved. V lost 9 bases and J 6 bases, leaving 15 bases between the germline ends. Germline V gives CDR1 SGHTA, CDR2 FQGNSA. The length of the CDR3 is 12 residues. The CDR3 nucleotides read TGTGCCAGTTCACTCTCATGGGGCGAGCAGTACTTC. Translation: CASSLSWGEQYF.

The genes are TRBV27 and TRBJ2-7; 8 nucleotides align to TRBD1. The CDR3 has 15 residues. V dropped 8 bases and J dropped 0; count of bases not matched to a gene: 9. Germline-derived CDR1 and CDR2 are MNHEY and SMNVEV (reference sequence). In nucleotides, the CDR3 is TGTGCCAGCGGTCGGGACAGGTCCCCCTCCTACGAGCAGTACTTC. This translates into CASGRDRSPSYEQYF.

The rearrangement joins TRBV5-1 to TRBJ2-7; D is perhaps TRBD1 or TRBD2 (6 bases each). The V end was cut by 0 bases, the J end by 4 bases, with 17 bases between. The CDR3 sequence is 16 residues long. Germline values: CDR1 SGHRS, CDR2 YFSETQ. The CDR3 region is CASSLGSGGPSYEQYF. In nucleotides, the CDR3 is TGCGCCAGCAGCTTGGGATCTGGGGGGCCCTCTTACGAGCAGTACTTC.

The CDR3 is CASSYRDIGYGYTF. The CDR3 nucleotides are TGTGCCAGCTCATATCGGGACATTGGCTATGGCTACACCTTC. The gene calls are TRBV18 and TRBJ1-2; a weak D match, TRBD1 (6 bases). The CDR3 has 14 amino acids. Per germline, CDR1 KGHSH and CDR2 LQKENI. The V gene lost 5 bases and the J gene lost 4 bases, with 14 bases spanning the gap.

V is TRBV6-5 and J is TRBJ1-5; D unclear. Trimming took off 6 bases at V and 3 bases at J, with 12 bases between the two ends. The CDR3 sequence is 14 residues long. Looked up from germline, CDR1 is MNHEY and CDR2 is SVGAGI. For the CDR3, the DNA is TGTGCCAGCAGCCTACGGGGATTCAATCAGCCCCAGCATTTT. Protein product: CASSLRGFNQPQHF.

The chain carries TRBV27 and TRBJ2-7; D is possibly TRBD1 (5 bases). Germline assignment: CDR1 MNHEY and CDR2 SMNVEV (reference sequence). The CDR3 is 14 amino acids. The V end was cut by 6 bases, the J end by 3 bases, with 15 bases between. Here the CDR3 DNA reads TGTGCCAGCAGATTACGCGACAGAAGCTACGAGCAGTACTTC. As protein: CASRLRDRSYEQYF.

The chain links TRBV6-6 to TRBJ2-6, with 9 bases fitting TRBD1. CDR3 length: 16 residues. V lost 10 bases and J lost 3; bases outside the gene matches: 10. Per germline, CDR1 MNHNY and CDR2 SVGAGI (reference sequence). CDR3 DNA: TGTGCCACACTACAGGGGGCGGGTCGTGGGGCCAACGTCCTGACTTTC. Translating gives CATLQGAGRGANVLTF.

The gene calls are TRBV7-9 and TRBJ1-1; 7 bases align to TRBD1. The germline gives CDR1 SEHNR, CDR2 FQNEAQ (reference sequence). The CDR3 consists of 16 residues. The V segment lost 6 bases and the J segment 7 bases; nucleotides outside the gene matches: 17. This CDR3 is CASSPNLRTGALEAFF. The CDR3 DNA sequence: TGTGCCAGCAGTCCCAACCTTCGAACAGGGGCCCTTGAAGCTTTCTTT.

The rearrangement joins TRBV4-3 to TRBJ1-4; D may be TRBD1 (6 bases). The CDR3 has 17 amino acids. CDR1 is LGHNA and CDR2 is YSLEER in the germline V gene. V dropped 0 bases and J dropped 7 bases, with 18 bases sitting between them. The CDR3 DNA is TGCGCCAGCAGCCAAGACCACGTACGAGGGGGATTTGAAAAACTGTTTTTT. It specifies CASSQDHVRGGFEKLFF.

V is TRBV20-1 and J is TRBJ1-1; the match to TRBD1 covers 7 bases. J gave up 11 bases and V 4 bases, and 7 bases lay outside the gene matches. The germline V gene encodes CDR1 DFQATT and CDR2 SNEGSKA (reference sequence). This CDR3 is built from 11 residues. CDR3 DNA: TGCAGTGCTAACCCCAGGGGGAGGGCTTTCTTT. Translating gives CSANPRGRAFF.

V gene TRBV6-5 combines with J gene TRBJ1-1, with D hard to call. Trimming stripped 5 bases from V and 10 bases from J, with 17 bases between. The CDR3 sequence is 13 residues long. Per the germline V gene, CDR1 is MNHEY and CDR2 is SVGAGI. CDR3 in amino acids: CASSLGAGALAFF. CDR3 in DNA: TGTGCCAGCAGTCTCGGAGCCGGCGCCCTAGCTTTCTTT.

J is TRBJ2-1 and V is TRBV27, with D possibly matching TRBD2 (7 bases). The CDR3 has 15 residues. Germline V lookup: CDR1 MNHEY, CDR2 SMNVEV (reference sequence). With 2 bases removed from V and 4 bases from J, the gap between germline ends came to 12 bases. This CDR3 is CASSLGRGVYNEQFF. CDR3 DNA sequence: TGTGCCAGCAGTTTAGGGAGGGGGGTTTACAATGAGCAGTTCTTC.

The V gene is TRBV29-1, the J gene TRBJ1-2; TRBD1 aligns across 7 bases. After removal of 3 bases from V and 2 bases from J, the junction contained 6 bases not matched to a gene. This CDR3 region has 14 residues. Germline V lookup: CDR1 SQVTM, CDR2 ANQGSEA. CDR3 bases: TGCAGCGTTGAGAGTACAGGGGACAACTATGGCTACACCTTC. This gives the protein CSVESTGDNYGYTF. Filled out from reference TRBV29-1 and TRBJ1-2, the complete variable domain reads SAVISQKPSRDICQRGTSLTIQCQVDSQVTMMFWYRQQPGQSLTLIATANQGSEATYESGFVIDKFPISRPNLTFSTLTVSNMSPEDSSIYLCSVESTGDNYGYTFGSGTRLTVV.

This clone was recorded only once. The chain employs TRBV7-9 and TRBJ1-4; weak D call: TRBD1 (5 bases). The germline V and J ends were trimmed by 5 bases and 7 bases, with 17 bases remaining between them. The CDR3 is made up of 15 amino acids. Germline V lookup: CDR1 SEHNR, CDR2 FQNEAQ (reference sequence). The CDR3 DNA reads TGTGCCAGCAGCGAGAGGGCAGGCGGGGGTGAAAAACTGTTTTTT. Its protein is CASSERAGGGEKLFF. The entire variable domain, with the rest obtained from reference TRBV7-9 and TRBJ1-4, is as follows: DTGVSQNPRHKITKRGQNVTFRCDPISEHNRLYWYRQTLGQGPEFLTYFQNEAQLEKSRLLSDRFSAERPKGSFSTLEIQRTEQGDSAMYLCASSERAGGGEKLFFGSGTQLSVL.

The chain has TRBV11-3 and TRBJ1-1, with no clear D. V lost 1 base, J lost 7 bases, and 13 bases lay in between. The CDR3 runs to 14 residues. Germline loops: CDR1 SGHNT, CDR2 YENEEA. CDR3 sequence reads: CASSLGSGRDEAFF. DNA for the CDR3: TGTGCCAGCAGCTTAGGCTCCGGACGGGATGAAGCTTTCTTT.

The V gene is TRBV18, the J gene TRBJ2-4, with TRBD2 identical over 8 bases. V shed 6 bases, J shed 6 bases, and the junction held 7 bases outside the gene matches. This CDR3 has 14 residues. Germline loops: CDR1 KGHSH, CDR2 LQKENI. Here the CDR3 DNA reads TGTGCCAGCTCCCCGGGAGGGGCTGTAAACATTCAGTACTTC. Translating gives CASSPGGAVNIQYF.

The CDR3 coding sequence is TGTGCCAGCGGACAGTATAGCAATCAGCCCCAGCATTTT. Translating it yields CASGQYSNQPQHF. The chain has TRBV28 and TRBJ1-5; perhaps TRBD1 as D (6 bases). The germline V and J ends were trimmed by 8 bases and 0 bases, with 8 bases remaining between them. The CDR3 runs 13 residues. Germline lookup yields CDR1 MDHEN and CDR2 SYDVKM.

The chain is built from TRBV12-5 and TRBJ2-7, with 12 bases fitting TRBD2. V lost 2 bases to trimming and J lost 4 bases; unmatched junction nucleotides: 18. This CDR3 spans 20 amino acids. Germline V gene data show CDR1 as LGHNT and CDR2 as FRNRAP. Here the CDR3 reads CASGLRLAGVVRDGFYEQYF. CDR3 nucleotides: TGTGCTAGTGGTTTGCGACTAGCGGGAGTCGTTAGGGACGGATTTTACGAGCAGTACTTC.

The V and J genes are TRBV7-9 and TRBJ2-3; possibly TRBD1 for D (5 bases). The ends were cut back, 7 bases at V and 2 bases at J, with 16 bases in the middle. Germline assignment: CDR1 SEHNR and CDR2 FQNEAQ (reference sequence). The CDR3 has 15 residues. Here the CDR3 reads CASIPRDINTDTQYF. The CDR3 DNA reads as TGTGCCAGCATCCCCAGGGATATAAACACAGATACGCAGTATTTT.

V and J are TRBV5-1 and TRBJ1-4; perhaps TRBD1 as D (5 bases). CDR1 and CDR2 from the germline V gene are SGHRS and YFSETQ. The CDR3 is 16 residues long. The V gene lost 4 bases and the J gene lost 3 bases, with 16 bases spanning the gap. The CDR3 coding sequence is TGCGCCAGCAGCCCGTGGGGGGTGGGCGCTAATGAAAAACTGTTTTTT. It specifies CASSPWGVGANEKLFF.